This record concerns one T cell receptor (beta chain) sequence. Its antigen remains unknown. Survey-level resolution applied to immunoSEQ assay v3.0. Data came from immunoSEQ multiplex PCR; TCRdb stores just in-frame clones and leaves some out. The sample carries roughly 23,000 clones, approximately 80% recorded once. The record originates from a study of long-term antiretroviral therapy in people with HIV. The CDR3 covers 14 residues. Germline V gene sequence: CDR1 WNHNN, CDR2 SYGVQD (reference sequence). V lost 8 bases and J lost 0, with 8 bases in between. The study, taken as a whole, reports: Specimens of blood were obtained during about 2004 to 2018, possibly under older ART regimens.

The input for sequencing was unsorted PBMCs, taken 0.1 years before starting antiretroviral therapy. The origin of this receptor is a man aged 18 to 35 with HIV. The rearrangement uses TRBV10-1 and TRBJ1-6; D gene ambiguous. The CDR3: CASQKPSYNSPLHF. The CDR3 DNA is TGCGCCAGCCAAAAGCCCTCCTATAATTCACCCCTCCACTTT.